The 20 T cell receptor beta chains below all came from one sample that was sequenced in a study of cytomegalovirus exposure and HLA in healthy donors. PCR used 60 Vbeta primers and 13 Jbeta primers. Repertoires were generated with immunoSEQ multiplex PCR, while TCRdb's copy carries only in-frame clones and drops some. The profile shows around 150,000 clones, 77% of them singletons. The sequencing sample was made of PBMCs. These receptors were collected from a woman between 40 and 50 years old in good health and CMV-seropositive.

This clone was counted once. CDR3 DNA sequence: TGCGCCAGCAGCCAAGAGGTCGGAATTAGCATCTACGAGCAGTACTTC. Residues: CASSQEVGISIYEQYF. The chain links TRBV4-3 to TRBJ2-7; D unresolved. CDR1 is LGHNA and CDR2 is YSLEER in the germline V gene. This CDR3 is built from 16 residues. V lost 0 bases to trimming and J lost 3 bases, with 15 bases between them.

The chain employs TRBV27 and TRBJ2-1; D possibly corresponds to TRBD1 (6 bases). CDR1 and CDR2 from the germline V gene are MNHEY and SMNVEV (reference sequence). The V end lost 5 bases, the J end lost 4 bases, and 12 bases lay between the germline ends. The CDR3 totals 14 residues. The CDR3 DNA sequence: TGTGCCAGCAGTCCCTCGGACAGATACAATGAGCAGTTCTTC. This translates into CASSPSDRYNEQFF.

The genes are TRBV6-4 and TRBJ2-2, with D unclear. Germline V gene data show CDR1 as MRHNA and CDR2 as SNTAGT. The CDR3 totals 15 residues. Trimming removed 3 bases from V and 1 base from J, with 9 bases in between. CDR3 in DNA: TGTGCCAGCAGTGAGAACAGTCTGAACACCGGGGAGCTGTTTTTT. It is translated as CASSENSLNTGELFF.

The chain carries TRBV12-2 and TRBJ2-1; the D call TRBD2 from the table was never checked on the DNA. TRBV12-2 is recorded as a pseudogene. The CDR3 has 17 amino acids. The DNA of the CDR3 is TGTGCAAGTCGCTTAGCGCACGTTCGGACTAGCGACAATGAGCAGTTCTTC. It specifies CASRLAHVRTSDNEQFF.

The chain joins TRBV30 to TRBJ2-5; 10 bases map to TRBD1. With 4 bases clipped from V and 1 base from J, the junction kept 6 bases outside the gene matches. Per germline, CDR1 GTSNPN and CDR2 SVGIG (reference sequence). The CDR3 loop spans 15 amino acids. Here the CDR3 reads CAWTLGQGVQETQYF. CDR3 in DNA: TGTGCCTGGACTTTAGGACAGGGGGTCCAAGAGACCCAGTACTTC.

V gene TRBV7-8 combines with J gene TRBJ1-1; 7 nucleotides agree with TRBD1. The CDR3 is 13 residues long. J gave up 4 bases and V 4 bases, and 3 bases lay outside the gene matches. CDR1 is SGHVS, CDR2 FQNEAQ, per germline. The CDR3 region is CASSWDSGTEAFF. As DNA, the CDR3 is TGTGCCAGCAGCTGGGACAGCGGCACTGAAGCTTTCTTT.

The V and J genes are TRBV7-9 and TRBJ1-2, with 8 bases matching TRBD1. The junction had 12 bases not matched to a gene; V was cut back by 6 bases and J by 9 bases. Germline-derived CDR1 and CDR2 are SEHNR and FQNEAQ (reference sequence). The CDR3 spans 14 residues. For the CDR3, the DNA is TGTGCCAGCAGAAAATGGGACAGGTCGCTGAGCTACACCTTC. Translation gives CASRKWDRSLSYTF.

A note on this clone: The junction departs from germline at one end; a sequencing error may be responsible. J is TRBJ2-5 and V is TRBV7-9; 10 bases are a match to TRBD2. The CDR3 runs to 14 residues. In germline, CDR1 is SEHNR, CDR2 FQNEAQ (reference sequence). In nucleotides, the CDR3 is TGTTCCAGCAGCCCTAGCGGGGGCCAAGAGACCCAGTACTTC. This encodes CSSSPSGGQETQYF.

CDR3: CASFLRGQPNTEAFF. CDR3 DNA: TGTGCCAGCTTCCTCAGGGGACAACCGAACACTGAAGCTTTCTTT. This chain joins TRBV6-5 and TRBJ1-1, with D perhaps matching TRBD1 (6 bases). The CDR3 has 15 amino acids. Germline loops: CDR1 MNHEY, CDR2 SVGAGI. V gave up 8 bases and J gave up 1 base, with 17 bases separating them.

The chain carries TRBV11-3 and TRBJ2-2, with 8 bases lining up with TRBD2. Per germline, CDR1 SGHNT and CDR2 YENEEA. This CDR3 is 16 amino acids long. V dropped 3 bases and J dropped 4; count of bases not matched to a gene: 7. CDR3: CASSFIAGSSTGELFF. CDR3 bases: TGTGCCAGCAGCTTTATAGCGGGGTCGAGCACCGGGGAGCTGTTTTTT.

This clone was counted a few times. The J gene is TRBJ1-2, the V gene TRBV7-9; D is unclear. This CDR3 comprises 12 residues. Trimming left V 2 bases short and J 7 bases short, with 8 bases between. CDR1 is SEHNR and CDR2 is FQNEAQ in the germline V gene (reference sequence). The CDR3 sequence is CASSLIWSGYTF. CDR3 DNA sequence: TGTGCCAGCAGCTTAATTTGGAGTGGCTACACCTTC.

Comments on this clone: One junction end disagrees with the germline gene, perhaps due to a read error. Other DNA sequences of this sample code for an identical CDR3. The chain uses TRBV4-2 and TRBJ2-7; 7 bases line up with TRBD1. Per the germline V gene, CDR1 is LGHNA and CDR2 is YNFKEQ. The CDR3 loop spans 15 amino acids. The CDR3 is CASSPWTGLHYEQYF. CDR3 in DNA: TGTGCCAGCAGCCCTTGGACAGGCCTCCACTACGAACAGTACTTC.

V is TRBV7-2 and J is TRBJ2-3; D gene ambiguous. Between the trimmed V and J ends, which lost 5 bases and 1 base, there was a span of 16 bases. Germline V lookup: CDR1 SGHTA, CDR2 FQGNSA. This CDR3 is 16 amino acids long. CDR3: CASSTLERWGTDTQYF. The DNA of the CDR3 is TGTGCCAGCAGCACCCTAGAGAGGTGGGGCACAGATACGCAGTATTTT.

The CDR3 protein is CASSYDQGQNTGELFF. In DNA, the CDR3 is TGTGCCAGCAGTTACGATCAGGGGCAGAACACCGGGGAGCTGTTTTTT. The rearrangement joins TRBV6-5 to TRBJ2-2; perhaps TRBD1 as D (6 bases). There are 16 residues in the CDR3. Trimming removed 2 bases at V and 1 base at J, with 11 bases between. CDR1 is MNHEY, CDR2 SVGAGI, per germline.

V and J are TRBV7-9 and TRBJ1-1; 9 bases agree with TRBD1. Germline CDR1 is SEHNR and CDR2 is FQNEAQ (reference sequence). The CDR3 contains 13 residues. Trimming at V came to 4 bases and at J to 4 bases, leaving 1 base not matched to a gene. The CDR3 DNA is TGTGCCAGCAGCTCGGACAGGGGCACTGAAGCTTTCTTT. Encoded protein: CASSSDRGTEAFF.

The chain combines TRBV7-2 with TRBJ2-7; 16 positions match TRBD2. V lost 4 bases to trimming and J lost 5 bases; unmatched junction nucleotides: 5. The CDR3 has 16 residues. Germline CDR1 and CDR2: SGHTA and FQGNSA. CDR3 residues: CASSWGLAGGLNEQYF. CDR3 nucleotides: TGTGCCAGCAGCTGGGGACTAGCGGGAGGGCTAAACGAGCAGTACTTC. Full variable domain (remainder filled in from reference TRBV7-2 and TRBJ2-7): GAGVSQSPSNKVTEKGKDVELRCDPISGHTALYWYRQSLGQGLEFLIYFQGNSAPDKSGLPSDRFSAERTGGSVSTLTIQRTQQEDSAVYLCASSWGLAGGLNEQYFGPGTRLTVT.

This sequence joins TRBV28 and TRBJ1-1; no reliable D call. Per the germline V gene, CDR1 is MDHEN and CDR2 is SYDVKM. The ends were cut back, 6 bases at V and 0 bases at J, with 20 bases in the middle. The CDR3 contains 17 residues. CDR3 DNA sequence: TGTGCCAGCAGACGCCTCGGGTCGGGAGTTATGAACACTGAAGCTTTCTTT. Its translation: CASRRLGSGVMNTEAFF.

This clone was detected a few times. The CDR3 bases are TGCGCCAGCAGTACCCGGACAGGAAACACCGGGGAGCTGTTTTTT. Its translation: CASSTRTGNTGELFF. The chain combines TRBV10-1 with TRBJ2-2; TRBD1 matches 7 bases. This CDR3 comprises 15 residues. CDR1 and CDR2 from the germline V gene are WNHNN and SYGVQD (reference sequence). With 5 bases clipped from V and 2 bases from J, the junction kept 5 bases outside the gene matches.

This clone has a handful of counts. V and J are TRBV10-3 and TRBJ2-1, with 11 bases matching TRBD2. The germline V gene encodes CDR1 ENHRY and CDR2 SYGVKD. J was trimmed by 0 bases and V by 6 bases; bases with no gene match: 7. The CDR3 length is 17 residues. The CDR3, as DNA: TGTGCCATCAGATCCACCGGGACTAGCGGCTCCTACAATGAGCAGTTCTTC. This codes for CAIRSTGTSGSYNEQFF.

This clone has a single count. V and J are TRBV5-1 and TRBJ2-1, with TRBD2 matching 10 bases. Germline V gene lookup returns CDR1 SGHRS and CDR2 YFSETQ. This CDR3 is built from 15 residues. The V segment lost 2 bases and the J segment 7 bases; nucleotides outside the gene matches: 6. The CDR3 here is CASSLGLAELNEQFF. The CDR3 DNA follows: TGCGCCAGCAGCTTAGGACTAGCGGAGCTTAATGAGCAGTTCTTC.